Listed below are T cell receptor beta chains from one sample, sequenced in a study of T cells in localized non-small cell lung cancer. Repertoires were generated with immunoSEQ multiplex PCR, while TCRdb's copy carries only in-frame clones and drops some. The table includes about 53,000 clones, over 70% detected once. Sequences were derived from peripheral blood mononuclear cells, sampled before any cancer treatment. All receptors derive from a man between 40 and 75 years old with stage III lung adenocarcinoma. Each CDR3 is given with its conserved first and last residue. A D gene is named only where the DNA matches it firmly. A row's size may be missing; if present it is once, few, many or a size class.

>-|TRBV4-2|-|TRBJ2-2
CASSTSERVAGELFF
TGTGCCAGCAGCACCAGCGAGCGGGTGGCCGGGGAGCTGTTTTTT
>-|TRBV10-3|-|TRBJ1-6
CAIRAPNSPLHF
TGTGCCATCAGGGCCCCTAATTCACCCCTCCACTTT
>-|TRBV7-2|-|TRBJ2-1
CASSLAGQWNEQFF
TGTGCCAGCAGCTTAGCAGGTCAATGGAATGAGCAGTTCTTC
>-|TRBV29-1|-|TRBJ2-7
CSARTVGSIYEQYF
TGCAGCGCAAGGACAGTCGGAAGTATCTACGAGCAGTACTTC
>TRBD2|TRBV19|-|TRBJ2-1
CASSTLAGGYNEQFF
TGTGCCAGTAGTACTCTAGCGGGGGGGTACAATGAGCAGTTCTTC
>TRBD1|TRBV2|-|TRBJ2-1
CASSTEQGAKPVRDNEQFF
TGTGCCAGCAGCACAGAACAGGGGGCGAAACCAGTAAGGGACAATGAGCAGTTCTTC
>-|TRBV30|once|TRBJ2-7
CAWSGGDAYEQYF
TGTGCCTGGAGTGGCGGGGACGCCTACGAGCAGTACTTC
>TRBD2|TRBV7-3|-|TRBJ2-2
CASSLSISGRDHTGELFF
TGTGCCAGCAGCTTATCCATTAGCGGGAGGGATCACACCGGGGAGCTGTTTTTT
>TRBD1|TRBV6-6|-|TRBJ2-1
CASSYGGTGANEQFF
TGTGCCAGCAGTTACGGCGGGACAGGGGCCAATGAGCAGTTCTTC
>TRBD2|TRBV28|few|TRBJ2-1
CATKVAGAYNEQFF
TGTGCCACTAAGGTAGCGGGGGCCTACAATGAGCAGTTCTTC
>TRBD2|TRBV10-3|few|TRBJ2-3
CAISEPRGDTQYF
TGTGCCATCAGTGAGCCGCGGGGGGATACGCAGTATTTT
>TRBD1|TRBV7-9|-|TRBJ2-3
CASSPDRGPDTQYF
TGTGCCAGCAGCCCCGACAGGGGACCAGATACGCAGTATTTT
>TRBD2|TRBV7-6|-|TRBJ2-1
CASSPSASGAQNNEQFF
TGTGCCAGCAGCCCGTCGGCTAGCGGGGCCCAAAACAATGAGCAGTTCTTC
>TRBD1|TRBV18|-|TRBJ2-3
CASSPPPGQGFRAQYF
TGTGCCAGCTCACCACCACCGGGACAGGGGTTCCGTGCGCAGTATTTT
>-|TRBV5-4|-|TRBJ2-4
CASSLGAGERHIQYF
TGTGCCAGCAGCTTGGGGGCAGGGGAGAGGCACATTCAGTACTTC
>-|TRBV9|-|TRBJ2-3
CASSGWGSSTDTQYF
TGTGCCAGCAGCGGGTGGGGATCTAGCACAGATACGCAGTATTTT
>-|TRBV7-2|-|TRBJ1-5
CASSLDTGKTQHF
TGTGCCAGCAGCTTAGATACGGGTAAGACCCAGCATTTT
>-|TRBV11-2|-|TRBJ2-7
CASSLGLARTYEQYF
TGTGCCAGCAGCTTAGGGTTAGCGAGAACCTACGAGCAGTACTTC
>-|TRBV5-1|few|TRBJ1-5
CASSLAGSQPQHF
TGCGCCAGCAGCTTAGCAGGGAGTCAGCCCCAGCATTTT